The following is a T cell receptor (beta chain) sequence with its context. Its antigen is unidentified. The genes and germline here are from mouse. Read coverage stops 4 residues before the CDR3 terminus; the germline J gene supplies the remainder. The authors extracted RNA and reverse transcribed it into cDNA as the sequencing template. Sequencing was performed with immunoSEQ multiplex PCR; in TCRdb, only in-frame clones are kept and a portion is missing. The sample is made up of around 100,000 clones, none counted only once. The sample originates from a study of CD8+ T cells in alopecia areata. On the study more broadly: Female C3H/HeJ recipients aged about 7-11 weeks got skin from C3H/HeJ graft donors aged about 6-12 months that had spontaneous alopecia. Whole-study findings and limits: There were also resident alphabeta T cells of normal skin sequenced in scalp samples. Patients shared TCRs less clearly than mice did, possibly owing to HLA.

The germline gives CDR1 FNHDT, CDR2 SITEND (reference sequence). The CDR3 runs to 16 residues. The receptor comes from a C3H/HeJ mouse with alopecia areata. This strain's MHC haplotype is H2-k. Sequencing input: lesional skin. The chain couples TRBV19 to TRBJ2-7; 11 nucleotides agree with TRBD1. The sequenced part of the CDR3 DNA is TGTGCCAGCAGTATAGCTATAGGGACAGGGGGTTAT. Translation gives CASSIAIGTGGY. The full CDR3 protein is CASSIAIGTGGYEQYF.